This T cell receptor (beta chain) stems from a study of blood T cell repertoires in COVID-19. About the study: There were acute and convalescent COVID-19 samples, and they came from the United States, Italy and Spain.

The Seattle patients, enrolled during active infection, were followed longitudinally. How the authors handled the data: For nucleated cells, counts were estimated from reference gene primer amplification. The protocol was immunoSEQ multiplex PCR, while the TCRdb copy is restricted to in-frame clones and leaves out a portion. The V and J calls and the clone size are those of that table, but D and trimming were determined from the DNA. Of 250,000 to 350,000 clones listed, about nine tenths were seen once; the top ten hold about 11%. CDR3 size: 15 residues. Germline-derived CDR1 and CDR2 are MNHEY and SVGEGT. The V and J ends lost 6 bases and 5 bases, in that order; junction bases with no gene match: 8.

This clonotype originated in a woman aged 25 to 39 with COVID-19, enrolled during active disease. Sample: peripheral blood. This sequence joins TRBV6-2 or TRBV6-3 and TRBJ2-1; 9 nucleotides align to TRBD2. Written as DNA, the CDR3 is TGTGCCAGCAGCCGTGTTAGCGGGAGCCACAATGAGCAGTTCTTC. Residues: CASSRVSGSHNEQFF.